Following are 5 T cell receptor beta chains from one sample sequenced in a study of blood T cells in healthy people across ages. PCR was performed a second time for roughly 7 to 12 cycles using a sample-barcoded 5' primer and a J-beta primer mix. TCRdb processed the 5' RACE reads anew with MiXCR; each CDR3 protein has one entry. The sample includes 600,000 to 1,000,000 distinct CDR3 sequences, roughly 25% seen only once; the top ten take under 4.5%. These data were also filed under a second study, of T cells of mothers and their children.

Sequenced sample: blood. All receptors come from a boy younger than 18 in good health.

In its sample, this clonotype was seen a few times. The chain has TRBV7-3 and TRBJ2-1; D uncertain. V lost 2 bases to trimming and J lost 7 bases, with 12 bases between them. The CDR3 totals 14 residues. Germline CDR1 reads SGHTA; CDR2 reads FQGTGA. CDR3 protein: CASSLQDGRNEQFF. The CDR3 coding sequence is TGTGCCAGCAGCTTACAGGACGGTAGGAATGAGCAGTTCTTC.

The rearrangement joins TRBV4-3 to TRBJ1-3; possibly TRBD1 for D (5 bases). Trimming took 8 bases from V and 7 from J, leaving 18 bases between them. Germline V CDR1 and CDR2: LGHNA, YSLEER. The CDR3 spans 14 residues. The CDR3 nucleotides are TGCGCCAGCGGATGGGCAGGGATTCGGAACACCATATATTTT. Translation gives CASGWAGIRNTIYF.

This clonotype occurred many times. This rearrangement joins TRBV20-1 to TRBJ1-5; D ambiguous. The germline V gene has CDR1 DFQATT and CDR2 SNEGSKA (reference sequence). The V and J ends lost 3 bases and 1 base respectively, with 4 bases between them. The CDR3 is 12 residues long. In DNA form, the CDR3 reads TGCAGTGCTAGTTACAGCAATCAGCCCCAGCATTTT. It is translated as CSASYSNQPQHF.

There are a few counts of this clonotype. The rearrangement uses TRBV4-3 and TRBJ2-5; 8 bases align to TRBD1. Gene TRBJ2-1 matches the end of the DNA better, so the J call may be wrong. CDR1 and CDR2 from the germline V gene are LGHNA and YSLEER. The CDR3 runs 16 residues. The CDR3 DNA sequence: TGCGCCAGCAGCCAGTCGTCCGGGACAGGTAGCAATGAGCAGTTCTTC. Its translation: CASSQSSGTGSNEQFF.

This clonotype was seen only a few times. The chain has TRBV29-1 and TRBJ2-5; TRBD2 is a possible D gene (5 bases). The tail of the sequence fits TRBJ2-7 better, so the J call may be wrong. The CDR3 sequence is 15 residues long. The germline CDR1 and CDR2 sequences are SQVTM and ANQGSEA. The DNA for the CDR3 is TGCAGCGTTGCGCCGCGGGCTAGCAAAGCTTACGAGCAGTACTTC. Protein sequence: CSVAPRASKAYEQYF.